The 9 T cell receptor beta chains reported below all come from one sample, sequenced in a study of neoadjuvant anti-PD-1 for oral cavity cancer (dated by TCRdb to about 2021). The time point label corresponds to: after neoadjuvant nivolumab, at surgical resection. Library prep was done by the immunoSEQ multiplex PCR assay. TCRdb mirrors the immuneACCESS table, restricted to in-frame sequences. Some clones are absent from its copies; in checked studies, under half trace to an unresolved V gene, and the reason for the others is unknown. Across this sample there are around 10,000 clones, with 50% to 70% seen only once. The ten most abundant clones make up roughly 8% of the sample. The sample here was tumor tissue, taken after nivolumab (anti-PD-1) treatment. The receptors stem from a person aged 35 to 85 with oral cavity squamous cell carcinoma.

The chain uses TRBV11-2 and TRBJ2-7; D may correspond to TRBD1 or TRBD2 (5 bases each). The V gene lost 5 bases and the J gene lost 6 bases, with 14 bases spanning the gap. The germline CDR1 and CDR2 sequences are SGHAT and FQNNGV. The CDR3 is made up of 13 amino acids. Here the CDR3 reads CASSLGTWGEQYF. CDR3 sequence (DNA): TGTGCCAGCAGCCTTGGGACCTGGGGCGAGCAGTACTTC. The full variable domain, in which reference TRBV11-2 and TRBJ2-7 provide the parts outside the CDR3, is EAGVAQSPRYKIIEKRQSVAFWCNPISGHATLYWYQQILGQGPKLLIQFQNNGVVDDSQLPKDRFSAERLKGVDSTLKIQPAKLEDSAVYLCASSLGTWGEQYFGPGTRLTVT.

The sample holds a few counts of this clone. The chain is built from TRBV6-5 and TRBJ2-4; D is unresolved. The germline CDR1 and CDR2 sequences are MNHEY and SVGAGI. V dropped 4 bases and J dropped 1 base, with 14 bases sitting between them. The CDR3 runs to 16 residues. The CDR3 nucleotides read TGTGCCAGCAGTTCCCGGCTCTTAACGGCCAAAAACATTCAGTACTTC. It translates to CASSSRLLTAKNIQYF.

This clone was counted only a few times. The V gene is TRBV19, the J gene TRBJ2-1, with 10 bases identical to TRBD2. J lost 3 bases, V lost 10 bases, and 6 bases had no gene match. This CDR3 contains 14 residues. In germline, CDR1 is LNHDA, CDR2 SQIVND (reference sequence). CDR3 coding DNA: TGTGCCACCCAACTAGCGGGAAGCTACAATGAGCAGTTCTTC. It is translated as CATQLAGSYNEQFF.

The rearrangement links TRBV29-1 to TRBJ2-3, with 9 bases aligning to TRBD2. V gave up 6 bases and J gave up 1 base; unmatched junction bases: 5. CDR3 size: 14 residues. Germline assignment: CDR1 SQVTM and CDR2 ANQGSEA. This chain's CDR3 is CSVRLAAGTDTQYF. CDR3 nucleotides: TGCAGCGTCAGACTAGCGGCCGGCACAGATACGCAGTATTTT.

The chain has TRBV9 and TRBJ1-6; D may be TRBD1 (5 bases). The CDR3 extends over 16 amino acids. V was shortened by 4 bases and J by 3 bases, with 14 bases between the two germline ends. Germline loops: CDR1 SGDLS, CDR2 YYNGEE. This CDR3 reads CASSLSTAGYNSPLHF. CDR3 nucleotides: TGTGCCAGCAGCCTTTCGACAGCGGGCTATAATTCACCCCTCCACTTT.

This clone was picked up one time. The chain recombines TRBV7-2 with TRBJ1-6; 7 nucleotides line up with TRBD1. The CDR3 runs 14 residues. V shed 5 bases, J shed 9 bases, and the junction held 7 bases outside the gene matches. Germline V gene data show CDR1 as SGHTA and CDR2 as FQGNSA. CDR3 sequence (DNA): TGTGCCAGCAGCCGCCGGACAGGCGGTTCACCCCTCCACTTT. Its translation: CASSRRTGGSPLHF.

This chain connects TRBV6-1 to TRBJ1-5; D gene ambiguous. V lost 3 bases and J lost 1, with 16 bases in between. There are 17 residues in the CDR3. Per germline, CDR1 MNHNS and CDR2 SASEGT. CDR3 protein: CASSEGWESGSNQPQHF. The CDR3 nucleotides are TGTGCCAGCAGTGAGGGGTGGGAATCGGGAAGCAATCAGCCCCAGCATTTT.

Here the CDR3 reads CASSRGLAAFF. In DNA, the CDR3 is TGTGCCAGCAGTAGGGGACTAGCCGCGTTCTTC. This chain joins TRBV27 and TRBJ2-1, with 9 bases identical to TRBD2. The CDR3 loop spans 11 amino acids. Germline V gives CDR1 MNHEY, CDR2 SMNVEV (reference sequence). The junction had 5 bases not matched to a gene; V was cut back by 5 bases and J by 15 bases.

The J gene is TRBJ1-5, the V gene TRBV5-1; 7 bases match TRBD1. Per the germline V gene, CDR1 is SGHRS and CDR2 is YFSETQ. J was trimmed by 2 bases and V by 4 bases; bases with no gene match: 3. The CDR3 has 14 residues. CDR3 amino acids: CASSPTGGNQPQHF. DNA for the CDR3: TGCGCCAGCAGCCCCACAGGGGGCAATCAGCCCCAGCATTTT.